Shown below are 18 T cell receptor beta chains from a single sample sequenced in a study of shared clonotypes between healthy human individuals. Some clones are missing from TCRdb's copy, which holds only in-frame ones; the method was immunoSEQ multiplex PCR. This sample has roughly 850,000 clones, with 95% to 97% found just once. Only CD45RO-negative cells positively selected for CCR7 counted as naive CD8 cells, so terminally differentiated effector memory CD45RA+ cells were excluded. The material sequenced was naive CD8+ T cells sorted from blood. Receptors originate from a man aged 25-40 years in good health.

The CDR3 sequence is CASPVLSRGPLDTQYF. The CDR3 DNA is TGTGCCAGCCCTGTACTCAGCAGGGGGCCCTTAGATACGCAGTATTTT. The chain carries TRBV2 and TRBJ2-3, with 8 bases that match TRBD1. The germline V gene encodes CDR1 SNHLY and CDR2 FYNNEI. This CDR3 comprises 16 residues. Trimming cost V 8 bases and J 5 bases; bases outside gene matches: 15.

This sequence joins TRBV2 and TRBJ1-4, with 10 nucleotides matching TRBD1. The CDR3 runs 14 residues. J lost 6 bases, V lost 6 bases, and 4 bases had no gene match. Germline CDR1 SNHLY, CDR2 FYNNEI. The CDR3 reads CASRPGQGYEKLFF. The CDR3 DNA follows: TGTGCCAGCAGGCCGGGACAGGGGTATGAAAAACTGTTTTTT.

The chain couples TRBV9 to TRBJ2-3; tentatively, D is TRBD1 (5 bases). CDR1 SGDLS and CDR2 YYNGEE come from the germline V gene. With 4 bases removed from V and 2 bases from J, the gap between germline ends came to 17 bases. CDR3 length equals 16 residues. In DNA, the CDR3 is TGTGCCAGCAGCCCTTCGGCCTATGGGGCCACAGATACGCAGTATTTT. It encodes CASSPSAYGATDTQYF.

With regard to this clone: The sample has other DNA sequences that encode this CDR3 too. V gene TRBV27 combines with J gene TRBJ2-3; D gene ambiguous. Trimming removed 2 bases at V and 3 bases at J, with 6 bases between. The CDR3 loop spans 13 amino acids. Germline V gene sequence: CDR1 MNHEY, CDR2 SMNVEV (reference sequence). The CDR3 DNA reads as TGTGCCAGCAGTTTAAGGGTAACAGATACGCAGTATTTT. Translated, it gives CASSLRVTDTQYF.

In this sample, this clone turned up once. CDR3 sequence reads: CASSNPGQGLEKLFF. CDR3 coding DNA: TGTGCCAGCAGCAATCCGGGACAGGGCCTTGAAAAACTGTTTTTT. The chain links TRBV11-2 to TRBJ1-4; TRBD1 matches 9 bases. The CDR3 is 15 amino acids. The V and J ends lost 5 bases and 7 bases, in that order; junction bases with no gene match: 8. Germline CDR1 is SGHAT and CDR2 is FQNNGV.

This chain uses TRBV27 with TRBJ2-7; D is possibly TRBD1 (7 bases). The V gene lost 3 bases and the J gene lost 4 bases, with 16 bases spanning the gap. Germline V CDR1 and CDR2: MNHEY, SMNVEV (reference sequence). The CDR3 has 15 amino acids. DNA of the CDR3: TGTGCCAGCAGTTTTTTCGCGGCAGGGGGGTACGAGCAGTACTTC. Encoded protein: CASSFFAAGGYEQYF.

V and J are TRBV28 and TRBJ2-5; possibly TRBD1 for D (6 bases). The CDR3 sequence is 13 residues long. CDR1 MDHEN and CDR2 SYDVKM come from the germline V gene. Trimming shortened V by 3 bases and J by 4 bases, and 9 bases separated the two germline ends. In DNA, the CDR3 is TGTGCCAGCAGTTTGGTCAGGGGAGAGACCCAGTACTTC. It specifies CASSLVRGETQYF.

V gene TRBV4-3 combines with J gene TRBJ2-7, with a weak D call TRBD2 (6 bases). Germline lookup yields CDR1 LGHNA and CDR2 YSLEER. This CDR3 has 18 amino acids. The V end was cut by 1 base, the J end by 2 bases, with 21 bases between. The CDR3 reads CASSQAVGRDDLTYEQYF. Written as DNA, the CDR3 is TGCGCCAGCAGCCAAGCGGTAGGGCGGGATGACTTAACCTACGAGCAGTACTTC.

This clone occurred once. The V gene is TRBV2, the J gene TRBJ2-1; D remains unclear. V gave up 7 bases and J gave up 1 base, with 8 bases separating them. Looked up from germline, CDR1 is SNHLY and CDR2 is FYNNEI. The CDR3 loop spans 13 amino acids. The CDR3 DNA is TGTGCCAGCATGATCGGATCCTACAATGAGCAGTTCTTC. Translation: CASMIGSYNEQFF. Full variable domain (missing parts from reference TRBV2 and TRBJ2-1): EPEVTQTPSHQVTQMGQEVILRCVPISNHLYFYWYRQILGQKVEFLVSFYNNEISEKSEIFDDQFSVERPDGSNFTLKIRSTKLEDSAMYFCASMIGSYNEQFFGPGTRLTVL.

As concerns this clone: Since a much larger clone is just one base distant, this may be a read error. V gene TRBV7-3 combines with J gene TRBJ2-1; 12 bases align to TRBD2. The V segment lost 5 bases and the J segment 4 bases; nucleotides outside the gene matches: 3. CDR3 length: 15 amino acids. Germline values: CDR1 SGHTA, CDR2 FQGTGA. CDR3 sequence (DNA): TGTGCCAGCAGCGCCGGACTAGCGGGATACAATGAGCAGTTCTTC. Encoded protein: CASSAGLAGYNEQFF.

V is TRBV4-1 and J is TRBJ2-7; maybe TRBD2 (6 bases). Germline assignment: CDR1 MGHRA and CDR2 YSYEKL. This CDR3 spans 14 amino acids. V lost 3 bases and J 0 bases, leaving 9 bases between the germline ends. As DNA, the CDR3 is TGCGCCAGCAGCCAGGCGGGGTTCTCCTACGAGCAGTACTTC. The encoded protein is CASSQAGFSYEQYF.

DNA for the CDR3: TGCGCCAGCAGCTTGGTAGGGGTTAATGAAAAACTGTTTTTT. Protein sequence: CASSLVGVNEKLFF. V is TRBV5-1 and J is TRBJ1-4, with a weak D call TRBD1 (5 bases). V lost 0 bases and J 4 bases, leaving 7 bases between the germline ends. Germline assignment: CDR1 SGHRS and CDR2 YFSETQ. CDR3 length: 14 residues. Looking up the rest from reference TRBV5-1 and TRBJ1-4 gives the full variable domain: KAGVTQTPRYLIKTRGQQVTLSCSPISGHRSVSWYQQTPGQGLQFLFEYFSETQRNKGNFPGRFSGRQFSNSRSEMNVSTLELGDSALYLCASSLVGVNEKLFFGSGTQLSVL.

The chain has TRBV27 and TRBJ2-7, with TRBD1 identical over 9 bases. The CDR3 is 15 residues long. Looked up from germline, CDR1 is MNHEY and CDR2 is SMNVEV (reference sequence). Unmatched junction bases numbered 7, after V lost 5 bases and J lost 2 bases. This CDR3 reads CASSLNRGRAYEQYF. CDR3 nucleotides: TGTGCCAGCAGTCTCAACAGGGGGCGCGCCTACGAGCAGTACTTC.

The chain links TRBV6-5 to TRBJ2-1, with 9 bases fitting TRBD2. The CDR3 extends over 16 amino acids. J was trimmed by 5 bases and V by 0 bases; bases with no gene match: 5. Germline V gene lookup returns CDR1 MNHEY and CDR2 SVGAGI. CDR3 in amino acids: CASSYSFLAGNNEQFF. DNA for the CDR3: TGTGCCAGCAGTTACTCTTTCCTAGCGGGAAACAATGAGCAGTTCTTC.

The rearrangement joins TRBV7-9 to TRBJ2-3; TRBD1 is a possible D gene (6 bases). Trimming shortened V by 1 base and J by 2 bases, and 13 bases separated the two germline ends. Germline loops: CDR1 SEHNR, CDR2 FQNEAQ (reference sequence). The CDR3 is 16 amino acids. This chain's CDR3 is CASSLVTGHDTDTQYF. The CDR3 DNA reads as TGTGCCAGCAGCTTAGTCACAGGGCACGACACAGATACGCAGTATTTT. Drawing the rest from reference TRBV7-9 and TRBJ2-3, the complete variable domain is DTGVSQNPRHKITKRGQNVTFRCDPISEHNRLYWYRQTLGQGPEFLTYFQNEAQLEKSRLLSDRFSAERPKGSFSTLEIQRTEQGDSAMYLCASSLVTGHDTDTQYFGPGTRLTVL.

The gene calls are TRBV2 and TRBJ1-2; 9 nucleotides agree with TRBD1. V shed 6 bases, J shed 7 bases, and the junction held 21 bases outside the gene matches. Germline V gene lookup returns CDR1 SNHLY and CDR2 FYNNEI. CDR3 size: 18 residues. CDR3 in DNA: TGTGCCAGCAGGCTCATCACCGGGACAGGGACGAACGCGGGTGGCTACACCTTC. Translation gives CASRLITGTGTNAGGYTF.

The chain carries TRBV7-9 and TRBJ2-1; the match to TRBD1 covers 7 bases. The junction had 18 bases not matched to a gene; V was cut back by 5 bases and J by 8 bases. This CDR3 comprises 17 residues. Germline lookup yields CDR1 SEHNR and CDR2 FQNEAQ (reference sequence). The CDR3 DNA reads as TGTGCCAGCAGCCTTGGGACAGCCGCAAACGAGGGAGATGAGCAGTTCTTC. Its translation: CASSLGTAANEGDEQFF.

The chain combines TRBV13 with TRBJ2-7, with no clear D. Germline CDR1 is PRHDT and CDR2 is FYEKMQ (reference sequence). The CDR3 sequence is 15 residues long. The germline V and J ends were trimmed by 3 bases and 3 bases, with 15 bases remaining between them. The CDR3 is CASSFWLSPFYEQYF. The CDR3 nucleotides are TGTGCCAGCAGCTTCTGGTTGAGTCCTTTCTACGAGCAGTACTTC.